Listed here are 29 T cell receptor beta chains from one sample, sequenced in a study of post-analysis software for immune sequencing data. Study results and caveats: In patients, TRBV5-6, TRBV5-1 and TRBV20-1 belonged to five or six TRBV segments found more frequently than in controls.

Unique molecular identifiers tagged the TCR beta cDNA libraries. TCRdb independently ran MiXCR on the PCR reads; one entry per CDR3 protein. The top ten clones hold less than 6% of a sample with about 540,000 distinct CDR3 sequences, roughly 34% of them seen once. Antigens of these TCRs are unknown. Sequenced input: blood. All receptors derive from a girl aged 2-17 years with multiple sclerosis.

This chain connects TRBV5-1 to TRBJ2-6, with D uncertain. CDR3 length: 14 amino acids. The germline V gene has CDR1 SGHRS and CDR2 YFSETQ. Trimming removed 9 bases from V and 0 bases from J, with 10 bases in between. CDR3 in DNA: TGCGCCACCTCCGCAGACTCTGGGGCCAACGTCCTGACTTTC. This codes for CATSADSGANVLTF. Based on the CDR3 plus reference TRBV5-1 and TRBJ2-6, the full variable domain is KAGVTQTPRYLIKTRGQQVTLSCSPISGHRSVSWYQQTPGQGLQFLFEYFSETQRNKGNFPGRFSGRQFSNSRSEMNVSTLELGDSALYLCATSADSGANVLTFGAGSRLTVL.

This clonotype appeared a few times. This rearrangement joins TRBV6-6 to TRBJ2-7; tentatively, D is TRBD1 (5 bases). Germline V lookup: CDR1 MNHNY, CDR2 SVGAGI (reference sequence). The CDR3 spans 13 residues. V lost 2 bases, J lost 4 bases, and 9 bases lay in between. CDR3 DNA sequence: TGTGCCAGCAGTTACGGCGACAGTTACGAGCAGTACTTC. This codes for CASSYGDSYEQYF.

CDR3 sequence (DNA): TGTGCCAGCAGGTTATTGAGGGGCGGGACTGAAGCTTTCTTT. This encodes CASRLLRGGTEAFF. V is TRBV12-3 or TRBV12-4 and J is TRBJ1-1; maybe TRBD1 (5 bases). Trimming stripped 6 bases from V and 5 bases from J, with 16 bases between. The CDR3 length is 14 residues.

In this sample, this clonotype turned up a few times. J is TRBJ2-5 and V is TRBV12-3 or TRBV12-4, with a weak D call TRBD1 (5 bases). Trimming took 1 base from V and 6 from J, leaving 18 bases between them. CDR3 length equals 16 residues. The CDR3 nucleotides read TGTGCCAGCAGTTTAGTGCCTAGACAGATACAAAAGACCCAGTACTTC. Translating gives CASSLVPRQIQKTQYF.

The chain couples TRBV9 to TRBJ1-2, with unresolved D. CDR1 and CDR2 (germline): SGDLS, YYNGEE. The CDR3 totals 16 residues. V lost 0 bases to trimming and J lost 6 bases, with 18 bases between them. This CDR3 is CASSVGLTRPIDGYTF. The CDR3 DNA follows: TGTGCCAGCAGCGTAGGCCTTACTAGGCCAATAGATGGCTACACCTTC.

This clonotype was counted a few times. The J gene is TRBJ2-7, the V gene TRBV25-1, with D perhaps matching TRBD1 (8 bases). CDR3 length: 13 amino acids. V lost 6 bases, J lost 6 bases, and 15 bases lay in between. Per the germline V gene, CDR1 is MGHDK and CDR2 is SYGVNS. CDR3 in DNA: TGTGCCAGCAGACAGGGGGGGGTCTGCGAGCAGTACTTC. It is translated as CASRQGGVCEQYF.

This chain links TRBV5-1 with TRBJ1-2; no reliable D call. CDR1 is SGHRS and CDR2 is YFSETQ in the germline V gene. CDR3 length: 14 amino acids. Trimming removed 0 bases from V and 7 bases from J, with 13 bases in between. Here the CDR3 DNA reads TGCGCCAGCAGCTTGGGTAGGGTTATCGGTGGCTACACCTTC. Protein: CASSLGRVIGGYTF.

The chain employs TRBV20-1 and TRBJ2-1, with 9 bases that match TRBD1. TRBJ2-7 matches the DNA end more closely, so the J call is doubtful. The CDR3 totals 16 residues. Germline V CDR1 and CDR2: DFQATT, SNEGSKA (reference sequence). CDR3 sequence: CSARDTGGGGGNEQYF. CDR3 DNA sequence: TGCAGTGCTAGAGATACAGGGGGCGGGGGTGGAAATGAGCAGTACTTC.

The chain joins TRBV7-2 to TRBJ2-1, with D perhaps TRBD2 (6 bases). CDR1 SGHTA and CDR2 FQGNSA come from the germline V gene. This CDR3 region has 15 residues. V shed 5 bases and J shed 0 bases, with 11 bases lying between them. CDR3 sequence reads: CASSQTGDSYNEQFF. The DNA of the CDR3 is TGTGCCAGCAGCCAGACGGGAGACTCCTACAATGAGCAGTTCTTC.

The sample holds a few counts of this clonotype. The chain joins TRBV15 to TRBJ2-3, with D possibly being TRBD1 or TRBD2 (5 bases each). Looked up from germline, CDR1 is LNHNV and CDR2 is YYDKDF (reference sequence). The CDR3 has 12 amino acids. Trimming removed 4 bases from V and 7 bases from J, with 9 bases in between. This CDR3 is CATSIEGYTQYF. The CDR3 DNA is TGTGCCACCAGCATCGAGGGGTATACGCAGTATTTT.

This rearrangement joins TRBV28 to TRBJ2-3, with a tentative D call TRBD2 (5 bases). CDR3 length equals 16 residues. The V gene's germline CDR1 is MDHEN and CDR2 SYDVKM. The V gene lost 3 bases and the J gene lost 2 bases, with 15 bases spanning the gap. The DNA for the CDR3 is TGTGCCAGCAGTTTTCCGCCTAGCTTGGCCACAGATACGCAGTATTTT. Translation gives CASSFPPSLATDTQYF.

The chain uses TRBV19 and TRBJ1-2, with D possibly TRBD1 on 6 matching bases. V was shortened by 2 bases and J by 2 bases, with 12 bases between the two germline ends. This CDR3 contains 15 residues. The V gene's germline CDR1 is LNHDA and CDR2 SQIVND (reference sequence). The CDR3 DNA reads TGTGCCAGTAGTATAAGTCGTACAGGGAACTATGGCTACACCTTC. Translated: CASSISRTGNYGYTF.

The chain links TRBV29-1 to TRBJ2-1, with a possible D match to TRBD2 (6 bases). The CDR3 extends over 12 amino acids. V was trimmed by 3 bases and J by 6 bases, leaving 9 bases between them. Germline V CDR1 and CDR2: SQVTM, ANQGSEA. The CDR3 sequence: CSVEPGVNEQFF. CDR3 DNA: TGCAGCGTTGAGCCGGGGGTCAATGAGCAGTTCTTC.

In this sample, this clonotype turned up a few times. This chain joins TRBV5-1 and TRBJ1-2, with 7 bases lining up with TRBD1. The CDR3 is 15 amino acids. Germline V gene lookup returns CDR1 SGHRS and CDR2 YFSETQ. V shed 1 base and J 8 bases; nucleotides not matched to a gene: 11. The CDR3 loop reads CASSLRRDSSEGYTF. The CDR3 nucleotides read TGCGCCAGCAGCTTGAGGCGGGACAGTTCGGAGGGCTACACCTTC.

Details on this clonotype: A much larger clone lies a single base off, so this may be a read error. CDR3 sequence: CSASQPRGGHEQYF. The CDR3 DNA is TGCAGTGCTAGTCAACCCCGCGGGGGCCACGAGCAGTACTTC. The rearrangement uses TRBV20-1 and TRBJ2-5; TRBD2 might be the D (7 bases). The DNA end is a closer match to TRBJ2-7, so the J assignment may be wrong. The CDR3 is 14 amino acids. Germline loops: CDR1 DFQATT, CDR2 SNEGSKA (reference sequence).

V gene TRBV5-1 combines with J gene TRBJ2-1; the D gene is possibly TRBD1 (6 bases). CDR3 length equals 15 residues. The germline CDR1 and CDR2 sequences are SGHRS and YFSETQ. The germline V and J ends were trimmed by 0 bases and 1 base, with 8 bases remaining between them. The CDR3 loop is CASSLAGQSYNEQFF. DNA of the CDR3: TGCGCCAGCAGCTTGGCAGGACAGTCCTACAATGAGCAGTTCTTC.

This clonotype was recorded a few times. The chain couples TRBV28 to TRBJ2-3; D unresolved. Germline loops: CDR1 MDHEN, CDR2 SYDVKM. The CDR3 runs to 15 residues. V was trimmed by 6 bases and J by 6 bases, leaving 19 bases between them. The CDR3 DNA reads as TGTGCCAGCAGCCCAATCGGCTCCCAGAGGGATACGCAGTATTTT. This gives the protein CASSPIGSQRDTQYF.

Worth noting for this clonotype: A much larger clone differs from this one at a single base, so this may be a read error. The rearrangement links TRBV7-9 to TRBJ2-7, with a weak D call TRBD1 (6 bases). The CDR3 has 14 amino acids. Germline CDR1 and CDR2: SEHNR and FQNEAQ (reference sequence). CDR3 bases: TGTGCCGGCAGCTTAGAGGACAGCTCCTACGAGCAGTACTTC. The encoded protein is CAGSLEDSSYEQYF.

The chain links TRBV6-5 to TRBJ1-2; D gene ambiguous. Germline V CDR1 and CDR2: MNHEY, SVGAGI. V gave up 4 bases and J gave up 2 bases, with 14 bases separating them. This CDR3 region has 15 residues. CDR3 loop: CASSSPRQGNYGYTF. DNA of the CDR3: TGTGCCAGCAGTTCCCCTAGACAAGGAAACTATGGCTACACCTTC.

This clonotype was recorded a few times. The chain has TRBV9 and TRBJ2-5; D is possibly TRBD1 (6 bases). The CDR3 spans 16 residues. CDR1 and CDR2 (germline): SGDLS, YYNGEE. Trimming cost V 3 bases and J 2 bases, with 17 bases left between them. CDR3 in DNA: TGTGCCAGCAGCGAGGGACATGAAATTCTGCAAGAGACCCAGTACTTC. Protein product: CASSEGHEILQETQYF.

This clonotype was observed at least ten times. This sequence joins TRBV3-1 and TRBJ2-7, with D uncertain. With 4 bases removed from V and 6 bases from J, the gap between germline ends came to 13 bases. The CDR3 sequence is 13 residues long. Germline assignment: CDR1 LGHDT and CDR2 YNNKEL (reference sequence). The CDR3 DNA reads TGTGCCAGCAGCCCCCTTGGGATGAGCGAGCAGTACTTC. This gives the protein CASSPLGMSEQYF.

This clonotype was seen ten or more times. The chain recombines TRBV20-1 with TRBJ2-3; the D gene is possibly TRBD2 (6 bases). The germline V and J ends were trimmed by 7 bases and 1 base, with 12 bases remaining between them. Looked up from germline, CDR1 is DFQATT and CDR2 is SNEGSKA (reference sequence). The CDR3 is made up of 13 amino acids. CDR3 protein: CSGSGDRTDTQYF. The CDR3 region has the DNA TGCAGTGGGTCGGGGGACCGCACAGATACGCAGTATTTT.

J is TRBJ2-3 and V is TRBV18; D gene unclear. The CDR3 spans 12 residues. Germline values: CDR1 KGHSH, CDR2 LQKENI. V gave up 6 bases and J gave up 6 bases, with 10 bases separating them. The DNA for the CDR3 is TGTGCCAGCTCGGCTAATGTGGATACGCAGTATTTT. Translating gives CASSANVDTQYF.

The rearrangement uses TRBV3-1 and TRBJ2-2; D is undetermined. Germline lookup yields CDR1 LGHDT and CDR2 YNNKEL (reference sequence). CDR3 length: 14 amino acids. V was trimmed by 4 bases and J by 3 bases, leaving 9 bases between them. CDR3 protein: CASSLQTYTGELFF. The CDR3 nucleotides read TGTGCCAGCAGCCTTCAGACGTACACCGGGGAGCTGTTTTTT.

The J gene is TRBJ2-1, the V gene TRBV5-1; TRBD2 matches 10 bases. Trimming cost V 5 bases and J 5 bases; bases outside gene matches: 16. Germline lookup yields CDR1 SGHRS and CDR2 YFSETQ. CDR3 size: 18 residues. CDR3 coding DNA: TGCGCCAGCAGTATCAGTCCAGCGGGGGGGCTGTTGCACAATGAGCAGTTCTTC. This gives the protein CASSISPAGGLLHNEQFF.

This clonotype was detected only a few times. The chain recombines TRBV5-1 with TRBJ2-1; 11 bases align to TRBD2. The CDR3 runs to 15 residues. The V gene's germline CDR1 is SGHRS and CDR2 YFSETQ. The junction had 7 bases not matched to a gene; V was cut back by 3 bases and J by 8 bases. This CDR3 reads CASSSTSGGIDEQFF. Here the CDR3 DNA reads TGCGCCAGCAGCTCTACTAGCGGGGGTATTGATGAGCAGTTCTTC.

The chain's CDR3 is CASSLLTGHNEQFF. The CDR3 DNA sequence: TGTGCCAGCAGTTTGTTGACAGGACACAATGAGCAGTTCTTC. The chain links TRBV11-2 to TRBJ2-1, with D perhaps matching TRBD1 (6 bases). This CDR3 has 14 amino acids. The V gene lost 6 bases and the J gene lost 5 bases, with 14 bases spanning the gap. Germline V lookup: CDR1 SGHAT, CDR2 FQNNGV.

V and J are TRBV24-1 and TRBJ2-3, with D tentatively TRBD2 (5 bases). The CDR3 consists of 15 residues. Trimming shortened V by 5 bases and J by 4 bases, and 15 bases separated the two germline ends. Germline CDR1 reads KGHDR; CDR2 reads SFDVKD. Here the CDR3 DNA reads TGTGCCACCAGTGCCGTAGGAGAGGGAGCAGATACGCAGTATTTT. As protein: CATSAVGEGADTQYF.

In this sample, this clonotype turned up a few times. V and J are TRBV5-1 and TRBJ2-7; D unclear. Trimming took off 1 base at V and 5 bases at J, with 10 bases between the two ends. This CDR3 is built from 13 residues. From germline, CDR1 is SGHRS and CDR2 YFSETQ. DNA of the CDR3: TGCGCCAGCAGCTTGTTGGGCGAGAACGAGCAGTACTTC. Protein product: CASSLLGENEQYF.